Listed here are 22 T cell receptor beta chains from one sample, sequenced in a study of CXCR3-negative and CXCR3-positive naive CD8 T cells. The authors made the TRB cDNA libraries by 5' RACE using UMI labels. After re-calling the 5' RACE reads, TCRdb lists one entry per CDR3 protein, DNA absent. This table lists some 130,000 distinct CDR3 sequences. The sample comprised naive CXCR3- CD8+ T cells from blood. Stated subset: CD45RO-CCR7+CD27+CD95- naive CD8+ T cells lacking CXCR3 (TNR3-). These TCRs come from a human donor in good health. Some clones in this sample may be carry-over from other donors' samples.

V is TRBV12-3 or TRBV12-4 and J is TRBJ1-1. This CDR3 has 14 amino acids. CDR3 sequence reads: CASLGGMENTEAFF.

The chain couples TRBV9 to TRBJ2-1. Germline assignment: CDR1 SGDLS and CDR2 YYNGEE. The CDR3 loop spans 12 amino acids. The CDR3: CASSDLYNEQFF. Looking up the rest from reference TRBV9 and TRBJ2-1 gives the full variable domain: DSGVTQTPKHLITATGQRVTLRCSPRSGDLSVYWYQQSLDQGLQFLIQYYNGEERAKGNILERFSAQQFPDLHSELNLSSLELGDSALYFCASSDLYNEQFFGPGTRLTVL.

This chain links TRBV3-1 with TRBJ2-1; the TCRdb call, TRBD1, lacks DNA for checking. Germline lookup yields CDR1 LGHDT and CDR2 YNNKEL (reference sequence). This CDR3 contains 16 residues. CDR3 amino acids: CASSPKPGTAYNEQFF.

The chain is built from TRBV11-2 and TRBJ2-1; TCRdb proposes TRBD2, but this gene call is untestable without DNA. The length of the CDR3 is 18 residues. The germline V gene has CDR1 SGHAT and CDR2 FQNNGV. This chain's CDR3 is CASSLAYRLAGIYNEQFF.

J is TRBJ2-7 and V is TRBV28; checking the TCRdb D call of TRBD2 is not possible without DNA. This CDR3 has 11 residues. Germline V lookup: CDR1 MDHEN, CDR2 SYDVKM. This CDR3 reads CATATTGEQYF. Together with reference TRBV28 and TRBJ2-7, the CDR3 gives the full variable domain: DVKVTQSSRYLVKRTGEKVFLECVQDMDHENMFWYRQDPGLGLRLIYFSYDVKMKEKGDIPEGYSVSREKKERFSLILESASTNQTSMYLCATATTGEQYFGPGTRLTVT.

The chain's CDR3 is CASSLGTGEEDTQYF. The chain uses TRBV5-1 and TRBJ2-3; absent DNA, TCRdb's TRBD1 call cannot be checked. The CDR3 is 15 residues long. Germline V gene sequence: CDR1 SGHRS, CDR2 YFSETQ.

The CDR3 sequence: CASSQDRDSPLHF. The chain uses TRBV3-1 and TRBJ1-6. CDR1 and CDR2 from the germline V gene are LGHDT and YNNKEL (reference sequence). The CDR3 sequence is 13 residues long.

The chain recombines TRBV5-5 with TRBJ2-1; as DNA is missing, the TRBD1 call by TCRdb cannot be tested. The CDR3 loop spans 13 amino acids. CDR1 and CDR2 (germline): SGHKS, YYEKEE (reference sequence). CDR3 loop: CASSLWGGDEQFF. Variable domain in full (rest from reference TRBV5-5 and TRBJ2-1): DAGVTQSPTHLIKTRGQQVTLRCSPISGHKSVSWYQQVLGQGPQFIFQYYEKEERGRGNFPDRFSARQFPNYSSELNVNALLLGDSALYLCASSLWGGDEQFFGPGTRLTVL.

CDR3 protein: CASSRRGGRTGELFF. This rearrangement joins TRBV12-3 or TRBV12-4 to TRBJ2-2; TCRdb's assignment of TRBD1 cannot be checked, as there is no DNA. The CDR3 spans 15 residues.

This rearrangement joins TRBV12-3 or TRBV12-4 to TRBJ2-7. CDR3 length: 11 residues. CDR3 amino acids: CASRDNYEQYF.

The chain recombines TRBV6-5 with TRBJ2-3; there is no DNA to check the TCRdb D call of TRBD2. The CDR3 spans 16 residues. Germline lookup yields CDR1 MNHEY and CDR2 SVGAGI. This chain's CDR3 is CASRQIVAGVTDTQYF.

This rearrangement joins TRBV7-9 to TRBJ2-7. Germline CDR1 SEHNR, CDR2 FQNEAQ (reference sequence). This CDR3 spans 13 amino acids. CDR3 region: CASSLPPAYEQYF.

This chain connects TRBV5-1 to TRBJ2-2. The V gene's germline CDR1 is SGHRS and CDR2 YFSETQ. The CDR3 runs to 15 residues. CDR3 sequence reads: CASSSTNGLTGELFF. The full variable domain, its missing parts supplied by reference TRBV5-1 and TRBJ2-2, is KAGVTQTPRYLIKTRGQQVTLSCSPISGHRSVSWYQQTPGQGLQFLFEYFSETQRNKGNFPGRFSGRQFSNSRSEMNVSTLELGDSALYLCASSSTNGLTGELFFGEGSRLTVL.

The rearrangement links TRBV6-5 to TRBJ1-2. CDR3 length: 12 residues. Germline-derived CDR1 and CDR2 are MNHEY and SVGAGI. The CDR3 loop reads CASTTGPSGYTF.

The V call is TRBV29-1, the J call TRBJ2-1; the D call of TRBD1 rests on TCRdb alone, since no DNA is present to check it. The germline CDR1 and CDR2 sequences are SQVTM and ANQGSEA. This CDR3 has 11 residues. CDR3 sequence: CSVVQGSEQFF.

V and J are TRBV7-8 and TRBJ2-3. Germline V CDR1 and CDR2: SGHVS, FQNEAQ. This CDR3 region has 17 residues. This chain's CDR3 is CASSLGLAISSTDTQYF.

The CDR3 sequence: CSVPNRDPNEQFF. This sequence joins TRBV29-1 and TRBJ2-1; TCRdb picks TRBD1, but there is no DNA to check that call. Germline CDR1 and CDR2: SQVTM and ANQGSEA. The CDR3 extends over 13 amino acids.

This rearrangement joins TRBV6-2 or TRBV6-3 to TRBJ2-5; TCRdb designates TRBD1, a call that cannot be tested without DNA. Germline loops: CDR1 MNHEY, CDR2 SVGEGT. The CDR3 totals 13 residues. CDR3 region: CASRHPGEETQYF.

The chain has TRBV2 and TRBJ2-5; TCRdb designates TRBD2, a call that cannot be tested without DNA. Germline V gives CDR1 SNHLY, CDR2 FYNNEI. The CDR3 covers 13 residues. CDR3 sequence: CASSRSGRETQYF.

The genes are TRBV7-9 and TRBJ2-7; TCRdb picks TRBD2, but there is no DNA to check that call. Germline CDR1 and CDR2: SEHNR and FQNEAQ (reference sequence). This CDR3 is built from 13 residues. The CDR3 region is CASSPRGGDEQYF.

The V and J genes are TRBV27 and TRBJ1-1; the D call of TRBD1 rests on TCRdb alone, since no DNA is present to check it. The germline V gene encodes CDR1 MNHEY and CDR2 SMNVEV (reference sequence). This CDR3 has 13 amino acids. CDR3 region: CASLDRLNTEAFF.

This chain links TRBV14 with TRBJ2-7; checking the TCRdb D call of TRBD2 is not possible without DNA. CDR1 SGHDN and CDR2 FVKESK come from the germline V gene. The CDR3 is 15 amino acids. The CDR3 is CASSLGTTSSYEQYF. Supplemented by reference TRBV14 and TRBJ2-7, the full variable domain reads EAGVTQFPSHSVIEKGQTVTLRCDPISGHDNLYWYRRVMGKEIKFLLHFVKESKQDESGMPNNRFLAERTGGTYSTLKVQPAELEDSGVYFCASSLGTTSSYEQYFGPGTRLTVT.